This T cell receptor beta chain derives from a study of blood T cell repertoires in COVID-19. Study-level background: In each case, the material was cDNA or gDNA derived from T cells, B-cell-depleted T cells, or PBMCs.

Under the authors' procedure: Reference gene primer amplification in the assay estimated nucleated cell counts. TCRdb's copy holds only in-frame clones and misses some; the assay was immunoSEQ multiplex PCR. D and trimming were read from the DNA, whereas the V and J calls and clone size are those reported in that table. The repertoire has almost 200,000 clones, 70% to 90% of them found once; the top ten carry 0.75% to 0.9%. The CDR3 loop spans 15 amino acids. The junction had 10 bases not matched to a gene; V was cut back by 7 bases and J by 8 bases. The germline CDR1 and CDR2 sequences are SEHNR and FQNEAQ (reference sequence).

Material for sequencing was peripheral blood. The source of this sequence is a woman aged 65 to 85 with acute or convalescent COVID-19. The genes are TRBV7-9 and TRBJ1-6; 8 nucleotides align to TRBD1. The CDR3 nucleotides are TGTGCCAGCAAATTTTCCGGGACAGGTGATTCACCCCTCCACTTT. Residues: CASKFSGTGDSPLHF. The full variable domain, its missing parts supplied by reference TRBV7-9 and TRBJ1-6, is DTGVSQNPRHKITKRGQNVTFRCDPISEHNRLYWYRQTLGQGPEFLTYFQNEAQLEKSRLLSDRFSAERPKGSFSTLEIQRTEQGDSAMYLCASKFSGTGDSPLHFGNGTRLTVT.